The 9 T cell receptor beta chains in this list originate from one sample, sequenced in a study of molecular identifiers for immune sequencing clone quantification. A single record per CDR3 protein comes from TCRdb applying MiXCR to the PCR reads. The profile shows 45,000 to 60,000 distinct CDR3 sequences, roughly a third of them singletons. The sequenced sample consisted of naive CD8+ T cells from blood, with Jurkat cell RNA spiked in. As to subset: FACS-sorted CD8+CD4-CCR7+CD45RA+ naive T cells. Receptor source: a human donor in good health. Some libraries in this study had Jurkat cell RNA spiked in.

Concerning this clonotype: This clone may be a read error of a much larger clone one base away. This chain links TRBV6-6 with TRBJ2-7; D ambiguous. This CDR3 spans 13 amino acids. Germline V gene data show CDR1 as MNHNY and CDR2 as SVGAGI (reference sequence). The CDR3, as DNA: TGTGCCTGCAGTTACCAGACACTCCACGAGCAGTACTTC. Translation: CACSYQTLHEQYF.

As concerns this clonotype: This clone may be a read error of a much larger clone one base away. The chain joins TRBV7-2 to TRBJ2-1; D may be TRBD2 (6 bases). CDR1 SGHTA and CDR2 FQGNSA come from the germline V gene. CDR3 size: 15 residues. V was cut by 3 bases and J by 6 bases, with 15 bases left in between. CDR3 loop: CASSFPDYIFNEQFF. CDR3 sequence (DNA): TGTGCCAGCAGCTTCCCGGACTACATCTTCAATGAGCAGTTCTTC. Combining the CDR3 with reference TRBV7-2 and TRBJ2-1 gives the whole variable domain GAGVSQSPSNKVTEKGKDVELRCDPISGHTALYWYRQSLGQGLEFLIYFQGNSAPDKSGLPSDRFSAERTGGSVSTLTIQRTQQEDSAVYLCASSFPDYIFNEQFFGPGTRLTVL.

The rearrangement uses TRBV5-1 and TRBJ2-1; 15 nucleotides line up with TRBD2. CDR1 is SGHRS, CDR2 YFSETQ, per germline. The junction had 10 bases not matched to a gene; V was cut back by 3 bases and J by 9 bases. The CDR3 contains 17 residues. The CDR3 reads CASSSGLAGGGQIEQFF. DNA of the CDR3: TGCGCCAGCAGCTCGGGACTAGCGGGAGGAGGCCAAATTGAGCAGTTCTTC.

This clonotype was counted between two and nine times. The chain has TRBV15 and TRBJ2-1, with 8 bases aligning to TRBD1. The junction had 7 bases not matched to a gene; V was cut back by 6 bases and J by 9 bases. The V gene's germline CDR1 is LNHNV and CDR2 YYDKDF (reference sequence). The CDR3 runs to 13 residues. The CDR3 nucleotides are TGTGCCACCAGTAGGACAGGGAGGATTGAGCAGTTCTTC. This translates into CATSRTGRIEQFF.

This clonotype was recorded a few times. CDR3 protein: CASSYRGPTYGYTF. Here the CDR3 DNA reads TGTGCCAGCAGTTATCGGGGGCCGACTTATGGCTACACCTTC. V is TRBV6-5 and J is TRBJ1-2, with a weak D call TRBD1 (6 bases). The germline V gene encodes CDR1 MNHEY and CDR2 SVGAGI. The CDR3 sequence is 14 residues long. V was trimmed by 3 bases and J by 5 bases, leaving 13 bases between them.

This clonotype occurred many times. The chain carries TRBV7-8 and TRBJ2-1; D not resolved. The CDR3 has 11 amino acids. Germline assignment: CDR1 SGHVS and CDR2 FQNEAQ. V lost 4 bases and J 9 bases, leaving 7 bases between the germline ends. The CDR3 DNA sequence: TGTGCCAGCAGCTCCCCTGGTGAGCAGTTCTTC. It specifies CASSSPGEQFF.

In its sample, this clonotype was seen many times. The CDR3 DNA reads TGTGCCAGCAGCCCCAGACAGATCAATCAGCCCCAGCATTTT. It translates to CASSPRQINQPQHF. This chain connects TRBV7-6 to TRBJ1-5; D may be TRBD1 (5 bases). There are 14 residues in the CDR3. The ends were cut back, 5 bases at V and 3 bases at J, with 11 bases in the middle. The germline V gene encodes CDR1 SGHVS and CDR2 FNYEAQ.

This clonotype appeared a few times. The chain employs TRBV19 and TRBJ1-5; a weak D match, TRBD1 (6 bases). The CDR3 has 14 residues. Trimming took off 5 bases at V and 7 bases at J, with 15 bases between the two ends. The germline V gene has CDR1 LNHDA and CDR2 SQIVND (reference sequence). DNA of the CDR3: TGTGCCAGTAGTGCTCGGGGGGCGGGCCAGCCCCAGCATTTT. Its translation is CASSARGAGQPQHF. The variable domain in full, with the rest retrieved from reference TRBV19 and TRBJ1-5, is DGGITQSPKYLFRKEGQNVTLSCEQNLNHDAMYWYRQDPGQGLRLIYYSQIVNDFQKGDIAEGYSVSREKKESFPLTVTSAQKNPTAFYLCASSARGAGQPQHFGDGTRLSIL.

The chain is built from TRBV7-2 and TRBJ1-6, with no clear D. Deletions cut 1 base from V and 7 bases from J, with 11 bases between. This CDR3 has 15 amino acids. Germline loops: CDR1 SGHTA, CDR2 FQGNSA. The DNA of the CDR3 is TGTGCCAGCAGCTTAGTCTTCAGTCCCAATTCACCCCTCCACTTT. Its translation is CASSLVFSPNSPLHF.